Listed below are T cell receptor beta chains from one sample, sequenced in a study of cytomegalovirus exposure and HLA in healthy donors. This table comes from immunoSEQ multiplex PCR, and its TCRdb copy is limited to in-frame clones, with some not included. The sample contains about 92,000 clones, about 67% of which appear only once. The source material was PBMCs. Source of these receptors: a woman in her late teens or twenties in good health and CMV-seropositive. Each CDR3 is given with its conserved first and last residue. The order of the fields is CDR3 DNA, CDR3 protein, V gene, D gene, clone size, J gene. The D gene is left open where the match is weak. The listing skips clone size in some rows; elsewhere it reads once, few, many or a size class.

CDR3 DNA: TGTGCCAGCAGTATCCCCCCCGGGTCGCCCTACGAGCAGTACTTC
CDR3 protein: CASSIPPGSPYEQYF
V gene: TRBV28
D gene: NA
clone size: NA
J gene: TRBJ2-7

CDR3 DNA: TGTGCCAGCAGCCCACGACAGGGGGCTAGCTATGGCTACACCTTC
CDR3 protein: CASSPRQGASYGYTF
V gene: TRBV7-2
D gene: TRBD1
clone size: NA
J gene: TRBJ1-2

CDR3 DNA: TGTGCCAGCAGCGCCCCGAGCCCTGAAGCTTTCTTT
CDR3 protein: CASSAPSPEAFF
V gene: TRBV6-5
D gene: NA
clone size: NA
J gene: TRBJ1-1

CDR3 DNA: TGTGCCAGCACCCCCAAAGGGGTCTCTGGAAACACCATATATTTT
CDR3 protein: CASTPKGVSGNTIYF
V gene: TRBV6-1
D gene: NA
clone size: NA
J gene: TRBJ1-3

CDR3 DNA: TGTGCCAGCAGTGAAAGAAACAGGGGGCTTGGCTACACCTTC
CDR3 protein: CASSERNRGLGYTF
V gene: TRBV6-1
D gene: TRBD1
clone size: once
J gene: TRBJ1-2

CDR3 DNA: TGTGCCAGCAGCCCAGCGGGAGTCGGCACCGGGGAGCTGTTTTTT
CDR3 protein: CASSPAGVGTGELFF
V gene: TRBV7-3
D gene: TRBD2
clone size: NA
J gene: TRBJ2-2

CDR3 DNA: TGTGCCATCAGTGAGTCGAGGCCTAGACAGGACGCTAAATACAATGAGCAGTTCTTC
CDR3 protein: CAISESRPRQDAKYNEQFF
V gene: TRBV10-3
D gene: NA
clone size: once
J gene: TRBJ2-1

CDR3 DNA: TGCACAAGACAGGGGGATTACTATGGCTACACCTTC
CDR3 protein: CTRQGDYYGYTF
V gene: TRBV10-1
D gene: TRBD1
clone size: NA
J gene: TRBJ1-2

CDR3 DNA: TGTGCCAGCAGCTTAGCGCGGGGCTACGAGCAGTACTTC
CDR3 protein: CASSLARGYEQYF
V gene: TRBV7-9
D gene: NA
clone size: NA
J gene: TRBJ2-7

CDR3 DNA: TGTGCCAGCAAAGAGTCCGGGACAGGACGCCGGCCCCAGCATTTT
CDR3 protein: CASKESGTGRRPQHF
V gene: TRBV6-1
D gene: TRBD1
clone size: few
J gene: TRBJ1-5

CDR3 DNA: TGCGCCAGCAGCTTGGGAGGGTCGGGTTCACCCCTCCACTTT
CDR3 protein: CASSLGGSGSPLHF
V gene: TRBV5-1
D gene: NA
clone size: NA
J gene: TRBJ1-6

CDR3 DNA: TGTGCCAGCAGTTACTCCCTCAGAGGGTTGTATTTTGGCTACACCTTC
CDR3 protein: CASSYSLRGLYFGYTF
V gene: TRBV6-5
D gene: NA
clone size: NA
J gene: TRBJ1-2

CDR3 DNA: TGTGCCAGCAGCCAGGGACAACAGCCCAATGAGCAGTTCTTC
CDR3 protein: CASSQGQQPNEQFF
V gene: TRBV7-8
D gene: NA
clone size: NA
J gene: TRBJ2-1

CDR3 DNA: TGTGCCAGCAGTTTATCCCCAGAAACCTACGAGCAGTACTTC
CDR3 protein: CASSLSPETYEQYF
V gene: TRBV27
D gene: NA
clone size: once
J gene: TRBJ2-7

CDR3 DNA: TGTGCCAGCAGCCTAGGGCAGGGTCCCAATTCACCCCTCCACTTT
CDR3 protein: CASSLGQGPNSPLHF
V gene: TRBV6-5
D gene: NA
clone size: NA
J gene: TRBJ1-6

CDR3 DNA: TGTGCCAGCAGCCCTCCCGGGCTCTTGGCCGGGGAAGAGACCCAGTACTTC
CDR3 protein: CASSPPGLLAGEETQYF
V gene: TRBV7-8
D gene: NA
clone size: NA
J gene: TRBJ2-5

CDR3 DNA: TGTGCCAGCTCACCCCAGGCCAATACGTTTGTTTTCTTT
CDR3 protein: CASSPQANTFVFF
V gene: TRBV18
D gene: NA
clone size: NA
J gene: TRBJ1-1

CDR3 DNA: TGTGCCAGTACCTCAAGCTTGAATTTAGCCAAAAACATTCAGTACTTC
CDR3 protein: CASTSSLNLAKNIQYF
V gene: TRBV19
D gene: NA
clone size: NA
J gene: TRBJ2-4

CDR3 DNA: TGTGCCAGCAGCTTCAAGACAGGGGGTGGATATGAAAAACTGTTTTTT
CDR3 protein: CASSFKTGGGYEKLFF
V gene: TRBV5-4
D gene: TRBD1
clone size: NA
J gene: TRBJ1-4

CDR3 DNA: TGTGCCAGCAGCCCCAGGGGGCCTGGGGAGCAGTACTTC
CDR3 protein: CASSPRGPGEQYF
V gene: TRBV7-3
D gene: TRBD1
clone size: NA
J gene: TRBJ2-7

CDR3 DNA: TGTGCCAGCAGCTTTGGGACAGGGAGGACAGATACGCAGTATTTT
CDR3 protein: CASSFGTGRTDTQYF
V gene: TRBV7-3
D gene: TRBD1
clone size: many
J gene: TRBJ2-3

CDR3 DNA: TGTGCCAGCAGCCCAAGACAGGGACGGGGGCAGCCCCAGCATTTT
CDR3 protein: CASSPRQGRGQPQHF
V gene: TRBV28
D gene: TRBD1
clone size: NA
J gene: TRBJ1-5

CDR3 DNA: TGTGCCAGCACCACAGGGGGCGCGAACTATGGCTACACCTTC
CDR3 protein: CASTTGGANYGYTF
V gene: TRBV6-5
D gene: TRBD1
clone size: once
J gene: TRBJ1-2

CDR3 DNA: TGTGCCAGTAGTATAAGCGGGGGGGTCGGGGAGCTGTTTTTT
CDR3 protein: CASSISGGVGELFF
V gene: TRBV19
D gene: TRBD2
clone size: NA
J gene: TRBJ2-2

CDR3 DNA: TGTGCCAGCAGGGCTCTAACTAGCGGGAGGCCAGGCGGGGAGACCCAGTACTTC
CDR3 protein: CASRALTSGRPGGETQYF
V gene: TRBV2
D gene: TRBD2
clone size: NA
J gene: TRBJ2-5

CDR3 DNA: TGCGCCAGCAGTGAGTCGGGCAGGGGCGACACCGGGGAGCTGTTTTTT
CDR3 protein: CASSESGRGDTGELFF
V gene: TRBV10-1
D gene: NA
clone size: NA
J gene: TRBJ2-2

CDR3 DNA: TGTGCCTGGAACCGTCGGGGATGGGACACTGAAGCTTTCTTT
CDR3 protein: CAWNRRGWDTEAFF
V gene: TRBV30
D gene: NA
clone size: NA
J gene: TRBJ1-1